This paragraph covers one T cell receptor (beta chain) sequence. Its antigen remains unknown. The study ran its PCR with 60 Vbeta and 13 Jbeta primers. In the authors' methods: A follow-up analysis tallied tens of millions of unique TCR beta chains, approximately 10 million shared. Produced via immunoSEQ multiplex PCR; TCRdb's table is partial and in-frame only. V, J and clone size reflect that table, while D and trimming were determined from the DNA. The sample lists approximately 120,000 clones, 65% to 75% occurring once. These data originate in a study of cytomegalovirus exposure and HLA in healthy donors. On the study more broadly: Around 80 million unique TCRs from HLA-typed donors were held in an early data release.

Germline CDR1 is SGHAT and CDR2 is FQNNGV. V lost 4 bases and J 7 bases, leaving 8 bases between the germline ends. This CDR3 contains 13 residues. Study results and limitations: Reports credit the classifier with highly specific, highly sensitive diagnosis of cytomegalovirus status. Earlier analysis yielded a pattern in which most TCR beta V segments were productive about 90% or about 30% of the time.

Sequences were obtained from PBMCs. The receptor was derived from a woman aged 50 to 60 in good health and CMV-seropositive. The gene calls are TRBV11-2 and TRBJ1-6; D gene unclear. CDR3 in amino acids: CASSSNSNSPLHF. In nucleotides, the CDR3 is TGTGCCAGCAGCTCTAATAGCAATTCACCCCTCCACTTT.